Sequencing of this T cell receptor beta chain was carried out in a study of cytomegalovirus exposure and HLA in healthy donors. On the study more broadly: T cells numbering around 170 million yielded some 120 million unique TCR beta sequences in an earlier analysis. Study-wide points: Apart from CMV serostatus, no immune exposure information was available. High specificity and sensitivity for cytomegalovirus status were reported for the classifier.

This clone was counted a single time. Its antigen is not identified. PCR used 60 Vbeta primers and 13 Jbeta primers. Sequencing was performed with immunoSEQ multiplex PCR; in TCRdb, only in-frame clones are kept and a portion is missing. The sample records around 200,000 clones, 82% being singletons. The germline gives CDR1 SNHLY, CDR2 FYNNEI. V was cut by 3 bases and J by 2 bases, with 7 bases left in between. The CDR3 runs 13 residues. Sequencing input: PBMCs. The TCR sequence derives from a middle-aged man in good health and CMV-seropositive. The chain couples TRBV2 to TRBJ1-1, with D unresolved. As DNA, the CDR3 is TGTGCCAGCAGTGACGGTTTTAACACTGAAGCTTTCTTT. Residues: CASSDGFNTEAFF.